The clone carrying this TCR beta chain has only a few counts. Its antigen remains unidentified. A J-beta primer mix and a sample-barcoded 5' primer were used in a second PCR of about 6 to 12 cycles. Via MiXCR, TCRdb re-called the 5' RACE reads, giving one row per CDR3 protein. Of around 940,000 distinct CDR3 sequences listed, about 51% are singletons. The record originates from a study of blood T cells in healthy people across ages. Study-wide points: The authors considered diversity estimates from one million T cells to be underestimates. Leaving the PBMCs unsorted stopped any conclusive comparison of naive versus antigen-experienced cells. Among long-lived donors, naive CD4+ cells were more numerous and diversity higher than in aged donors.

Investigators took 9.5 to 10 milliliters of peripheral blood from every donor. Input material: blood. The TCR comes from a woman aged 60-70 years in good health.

CDR3 bases: TGTGCCAGCGGAGGGACGGGACCCTATGGCTACACCTTC. This gives the protein CASGGTGPYGYTF. The chain links TRBV6-5 to TRBJ1-2; weak D call: TRBD1 (5 bases). The CDR3 covers 13 residues. With 8 bases removed from V and 4 bases from J, the gap between germline ends came to 14 bases. CDR1 is MNHEY, CDR2 SVGAGI, per germline.